This T cell receptor beta chain originates from a study of a mutant IDH1 vaccine in newly diagnosed glioma. Study context: Vaccinations were initiated 4-6 weeks following radiotherapy alone, or were given together with temozolomide cycles.

Whole-study findings and limits: Changes in top peripheral clonotypes did not appear linked to pseudoprogression. Vaccination induced immune responses in 85% to 95% of patients.

The time point here: week 35, safety follow-up. The vaccine gave 300 ug of a 20-mer mutant IDH1 peptide subcutaneously per dose. With 5 bases clipped from V and 1 base from J, the junction kept 1 base outside the gene matches. Germline loops: CDR1 LNHDA, CDR2 SQIVND (reference sequence). The CDR3 runs 14 residues. As regards this clone: Its antigen is not known.

Clones were sequenced by immunoSEQ multiplex PCR, and TCRdb holds only the in-frame ones, with some missing. The data hold about 54,000 clones, with 80% to 85% observed a single time. The V gene is TRBV19, the J gene TRBJ2-2; 7 bases fit TRBD1. The sample was PBMCs, taken from a glioma patient whose treatment included an IDH1 peptide vaccine. The sequence came from a woman aged 18-35 years with glioma. CDR3 residues: CASSRTGNTGELFF. In DNA, the CDR3 is TGTGCCAGTAGTCGGACAGGGAACACCGGGGAGCTGTTTTTT.